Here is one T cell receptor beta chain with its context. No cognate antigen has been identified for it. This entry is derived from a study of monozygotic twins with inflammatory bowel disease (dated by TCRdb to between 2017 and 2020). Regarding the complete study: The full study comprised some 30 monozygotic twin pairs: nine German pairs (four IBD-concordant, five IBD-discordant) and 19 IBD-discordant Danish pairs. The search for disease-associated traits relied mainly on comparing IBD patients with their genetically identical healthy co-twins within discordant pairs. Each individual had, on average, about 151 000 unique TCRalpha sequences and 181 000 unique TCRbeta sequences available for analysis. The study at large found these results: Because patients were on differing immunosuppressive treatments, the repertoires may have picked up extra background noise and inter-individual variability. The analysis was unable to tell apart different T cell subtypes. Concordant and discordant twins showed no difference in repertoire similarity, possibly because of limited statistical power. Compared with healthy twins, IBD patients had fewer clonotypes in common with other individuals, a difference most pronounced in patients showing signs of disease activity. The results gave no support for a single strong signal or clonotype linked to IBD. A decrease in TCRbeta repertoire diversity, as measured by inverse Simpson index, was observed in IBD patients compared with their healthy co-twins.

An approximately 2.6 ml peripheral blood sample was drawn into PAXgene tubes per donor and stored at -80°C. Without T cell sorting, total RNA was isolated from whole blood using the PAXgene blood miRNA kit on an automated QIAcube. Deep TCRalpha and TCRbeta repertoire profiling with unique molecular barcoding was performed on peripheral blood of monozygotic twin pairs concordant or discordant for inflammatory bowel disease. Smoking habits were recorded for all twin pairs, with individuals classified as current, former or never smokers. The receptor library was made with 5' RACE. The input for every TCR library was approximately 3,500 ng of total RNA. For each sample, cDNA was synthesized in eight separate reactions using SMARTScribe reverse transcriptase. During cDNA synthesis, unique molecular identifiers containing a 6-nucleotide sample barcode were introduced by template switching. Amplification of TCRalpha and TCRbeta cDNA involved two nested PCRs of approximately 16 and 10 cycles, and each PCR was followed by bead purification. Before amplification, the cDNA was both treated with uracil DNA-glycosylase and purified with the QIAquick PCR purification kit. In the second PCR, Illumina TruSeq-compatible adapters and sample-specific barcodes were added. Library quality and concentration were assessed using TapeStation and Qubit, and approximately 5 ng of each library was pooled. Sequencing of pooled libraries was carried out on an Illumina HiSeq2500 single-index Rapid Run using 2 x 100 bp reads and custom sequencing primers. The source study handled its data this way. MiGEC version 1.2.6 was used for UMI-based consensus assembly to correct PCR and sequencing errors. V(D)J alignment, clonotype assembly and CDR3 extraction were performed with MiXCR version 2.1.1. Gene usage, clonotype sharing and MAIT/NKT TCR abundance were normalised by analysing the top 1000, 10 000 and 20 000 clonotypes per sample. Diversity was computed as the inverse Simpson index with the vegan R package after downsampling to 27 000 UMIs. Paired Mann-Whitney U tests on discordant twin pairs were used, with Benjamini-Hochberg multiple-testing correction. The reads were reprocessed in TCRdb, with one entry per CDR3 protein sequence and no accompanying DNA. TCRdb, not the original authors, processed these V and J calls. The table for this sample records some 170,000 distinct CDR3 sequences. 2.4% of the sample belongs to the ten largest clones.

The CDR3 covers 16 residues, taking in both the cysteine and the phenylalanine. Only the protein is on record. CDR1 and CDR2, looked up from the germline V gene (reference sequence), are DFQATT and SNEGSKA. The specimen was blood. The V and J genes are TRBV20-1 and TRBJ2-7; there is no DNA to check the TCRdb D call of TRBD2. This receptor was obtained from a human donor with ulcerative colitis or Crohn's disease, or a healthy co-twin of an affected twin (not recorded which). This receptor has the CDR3 CSARDYEAGGQNEQYF.